This passage covers 11 T cell receptor beta chains from one sample sequenced in a study of OX40 agonist ivuxolimab in advanced cancers. Clones were read by immunoSEQ multiplex PCR, and TCRdb kept only the in-frame ones, dropping some. Here the sample spans 95,000 or so clones, about 91% being singletons. Sequenced here: CD4+ or CD8+ T cells sorted from blood, sampled in a trial of the OX40 agonist ivuxolimab. The receptors derive from an adult with an advanced solid tumor such as melanoma, head and neck, liver or kidney cancer.

The chain is built from TRBV5-4 and TRBJ2-3; 7 nucleotides line up with TRBD1. This CDR3 comprises 15 residues. With 4 bases clipped from V and 1 base from J, the junction kept 6 bases outside the gene matches. The germline V gene encodes CDR1 SGHNT and CDR2 YYREEE (reference sequence). The CDR3 loop is CASSHDRVGTDTQYF. In DNA form, the CDR3 reads TGTGCCAGCAGCCACGACAGGGTCGGCACAGATACGCAGTATTTT. Full variable domain (rest looked up from reference TRBV5-4 and TRBJ2-3): ETGVTQSPTHLIKTRGQQVTLRCSSQSGHNTVSWYQQALGQGPQFIFQYYREEENGRGNFPPRFSGLQFPNYSSELNVNALELDDSALYLCASSHDRVGTDTQYFGPGTRLTVL.

This chain connects TRBV11-2 to TRBJ2-3; TRBD2 agrees at 7 bases. This CDR3 has 18 amino acids. Unmatched junction bases numbered 18, after V lost 6 bases and J lost 3 bases. The germline gives CDR1 SGHAT, CDR2 FQNNGV. CDR3 region: CASRGAGNRFKITDTQYF. The CDR3 DNA is TGTGCCAGCAGGGGAGCGGGAAACCGGTTCAAAATAACAGATACGCAGTATTTT. Full variable domain (outside the CDR3, taken from reference TRBV11-2 and TRBJ2-3): EAGVAQSPRYKIIEKRQSVAFWCNPISGHATLYWYQQILGQGPKLLIQFQNNGVVDDSQLPKDRFSAERLKGVDSTLKIQPAKLEDSAVYLCASRGAGNRFKITDTQYFGPGTRLTVL.

The chain links TRBV7-3 to TRBJ2-7; TRBD1 aligns across 8 bases. V gave up 2 bases and J gave up 3 bases; unmatched junction bases: 3. CDR1 and CDR2 (germline): SGHTA, FQGTGA. CDR3 size: 14 residues. The CDR3 loop reads CASSLGGQGYEQYF. The CDR3 region has the DNA TGTGCCAGCAGCTTAGGCGGACAGGGCTACGAGCAGTACTTC.

J is TRBJ2-3 and V is TRBV5-5; perhaps TRBD1 as D (6 bases). The CDR3 length is 16 residues. V was pared by 4 bases and J by 0 bases, with 15 bases between. From germline, CDR1 is SGHKS and CDR2 YYEKEE (reference sequence). The CDR3 spells CASSGPDSRSTDTQYF. The CDR3 region has the DNA TGTGCCAGCAGCGGGCCGGACAGCAGAAGCACAGATACGCAGTATTTT.

V usage is TRBV29-1 and J usage is TRBJ2-5; 11 nucleotides agree with TRBD1. CDR1 is SQVTM, CDR2 ANQGSEA, per germline. This CDR3 comprises 17 residues. V dropped 3 bases and J dropped 5; count of bases not matched to a gene: 14. The CDR3 nucleotides are TGCAGCGTTGATGCCGCACGGACAGGGGGCATGTTGGAGACCCAGTACTTC. This sequence encodes CSVDAARTGGMLETQYF.

This rearrangement joins TRBV15 to TRBJ1-1; the D gene is possibly TRBD1 (6 bases). Looked up from germline, CDR1 is LNHNV and CDR2 is YYDKDF (reference sequence). CDR3 length equals 18 residues. V lost 4 bases, J lost 3 bases, and 24 bases lay in between. Here the CDR3 DNA reads TGTGCCACCAGCAACGCGGGGTGGGGCAGGGGAGGGGACACTGAAGCTTTCTTT. It encodes CATSNAGWGRGGDTEAFF.

The V gene is TRBV6-5, the J gene TRBJ2-7; unclear D gene. The CDR3 covers 11 residues. Trimming took 5 bases from V and 2 from J, leaving 4 bases between them. Germline V gene lookup returns CDR1 MNHEY and CDR2 SVGAGI. CDR3 amino acids: CASSPAYEQYF. The CDR3 DNA is TGTGCCAGCAGTCCCGCCTACGAGCAGTACTTC.

This rearrangement joins TRBV19 to TRBJ2-7; weak D call: TRBD2 (5 bases). The V end lost 3 bases, the J end lost 5 bases, and 11 bases lay between the germline ends. This CDR3 has 13 amino acids. CDR1 LNHDA and CDR2 SQIVND come from the germline V gene (reference sequence). The CDR3 DNA reads as TGTGCCAGTAGTATGGCCTGGGGAGACGAGCAGTACTTC. Translated, it gives CASSMAWGDEQYF.

The chain is built from TRBV5-4 and TRBJ2-3, with unresolved D. The V gene's germline CDR1 is SGHNT and CDR2 YYREEE (reference sequence). Trimming left V 4 bases short and J 13 bases short, with 19 bases between. CDR3 length: 13 amino acids. The CDR3 DNA sequence: TGTGCCAGCAGCAGACCACCGGCAGATTACGAGTATTTT. Amino acid sequence: CASSRPPADYEYF.

The chain links TRBV27 to TRBJ2-7; tentative D call: TRBD2 (6 bases). Germline V gene data show CDR1 as MNHEY and CDR2 as SMNVEV (reference sequence). Trimming removed 8 bases from V and 3 bases from J, with 14 bases in between. The CDR3 contains 13 residues. The chain's CDR3 is CASGGLFGYEQYF. The CDR3 nucleotides are TGTGCCAGCGGAGGACTATTCGGCTACGAGCAGTACTTC.

The chain joins TRBV7-9 to TRBJ2-7; 8 nucleotides agree with TRBD1. Germline V CDR1 and CDR2: SEHNR, FQNEAQ (reference sequence). The length of the CDR3 is 12 residues. With V trimmed by 8 bases and J by 7 bases, 7 bases remained unmatched. The CDR3 DNA sequence: TGTGCCAGCCAGGGACAGGCGAGTGAGCAGTACTTC. It codes for CASQGQASEQYF.